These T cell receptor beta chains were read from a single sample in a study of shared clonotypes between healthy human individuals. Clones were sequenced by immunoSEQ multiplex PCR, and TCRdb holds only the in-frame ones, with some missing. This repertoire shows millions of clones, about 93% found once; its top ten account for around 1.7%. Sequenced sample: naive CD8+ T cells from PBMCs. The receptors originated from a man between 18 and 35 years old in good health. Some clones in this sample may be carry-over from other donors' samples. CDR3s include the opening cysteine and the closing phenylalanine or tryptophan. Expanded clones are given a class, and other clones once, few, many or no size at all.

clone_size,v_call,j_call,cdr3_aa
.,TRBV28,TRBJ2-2,CASSLKGVTGELFF
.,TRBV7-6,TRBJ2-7,CASSPTPLAAEQYF
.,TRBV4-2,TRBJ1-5,CASSQEGWEGKVINQPQHF
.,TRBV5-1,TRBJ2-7,CASSSWTGGTYEQYF
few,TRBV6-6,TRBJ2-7,CASSRTEGFHDEQYF
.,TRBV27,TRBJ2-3,CASSLWTGVDTQYF
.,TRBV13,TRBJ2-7,CASSPETSGRAFHEQYF
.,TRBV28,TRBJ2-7,CASSFFLGEQYF
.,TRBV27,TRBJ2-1,CASSMGHYNEQFF
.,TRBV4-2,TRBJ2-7,CASSQGSKSPEQYF
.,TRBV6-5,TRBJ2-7,CASRGSGTEPYEQYF
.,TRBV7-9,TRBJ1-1,CATRIGRTEAFF
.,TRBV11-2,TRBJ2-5,CASSLTGVLETQYF